This T cell receptor beta chain was observed in a study of blood T cell repertoires in COVID-19. In the study overall: Samples came from the United States, Italy and Spain, spanning acute and convalescent COVID-19. PBMCs, B-cell-depleted T cells, or T cells provided the cDNA or gDNA that made up the material.

Per the germline V gene, CDR1 is MNHEY and CDR2 is SVGAGI. This CDR3 region has 14 residues. V was shortened by 5 bases and J by 6 bases, with 14 bases between the two germline ends. Source study methods: Amplification with reference gene primers provided the estimates of nucleated cell counts. Some clones are missing from TCRdb's copy, which holds only in-frame ones; the method was immunoSEQ multiplex PCR. For V, J and clone size, that table is used; D and trimming come from the DNA. The sample has about 59,000 clones, 73% seen once. The sample comprised peripheral blood. The chain links TRBV6-5 to TRBJ1-5, with D unclear. The receptor was isolated from a woman between 65 and 79 years old with acute or convalescent COVID-19. The CDR3: CASSTTLGGQPQHF. CDR3 coding DNA: TGTGCCAGCAGTACCACCCTAGGAGGTCAGCCCCAGCATTTT.